The 9 T cell receptor beta chains reported below all come from one sample, sequenced in a study of T-cell reconstitution after alpha-beta-depleted transplantation in children. Preparing the TCRbeta library involved the use of unique molecular identifiers. TCRdb analysed the PCR reads with MiXCR anew, one entry per CDR3 protein. The profile shows under 300,000 distinct CDR3 sequences, 9.5% to 13% of them singletons. The sequences come from peripheral blood, collected 180 days after TCRalphabeta/CD19-depleted stem cell transplant. Receptors originate from a male patient aged 2 to 10 who had a stem cell transplant for chronic granulomatous disease, so the T cells may come from the graft donor.

A remark on this clonotype: A much larger clone is a single base away; this may be a read error. The chain couples TRBV7-2 to TRBJ2-5, with 9 bases matching TRBD2. Looked up from germline, CDR1 is SGHTA and CDR2 is FQGNSA. The CDR3 runs to 15 residues. CDR3 nucleotides: TGTGCCAGCAGCTTGGCGGGGGGGCCGTCAGAGACCCGGTACTTC. As protein: CASSLAGGPSETRYF.

This clonotype was recorded at least ten times. This chain connects TRBV5-1 to TRBJ2-5; 11 nucleotides agree with TRBD2. Germline CDR1 SGHRS, CDR2 YFSETQ. This CDR3 is built from 15 residues. The V segment lost 5 bases and the J segment 1 base; nucleotides outside the gene matches: 4. As DNA, the CDR3 is TGCGCCAGCAGTTCCGGGACTAGCGGCCAAGAGACCCAGTACTTC. Encoded protein: CASSSGTSGQETQYF.

At least ten counts were recorded for this clonotype. The chain employs TRBV4-3 and TRBJ2-1, with 9 bases identical to TRBD2. CDR3 size: 15 residues. J gave up 7 bases and V 1 base, and 5 bases lay outside the gene matches. The germline gives CDR1 LGHNA, CDR2 YSLEER. CDR3 in amino acids: CASSQVAGGLNEQFF. The CDR3 region has the DNA TGCGCCAGCAGCCAAGTTGCGGGGGGGCTTAATGAGCAGTTCTTC.

In its sample, this clonotype was seen many times. The chain uses TRBV28 and TRBJ2-1; D is unresolved. Germline CDR1 reads MDHEN; CDR2 reads SYDVKM. Between the trimmed V and J ends, which lost 3 bases and 7 bases, there was a span of 7 bases. This CDR3 has 12 amino acids. The CDR3 loop reads CASSLMLNEQFF. In DNA form, the CDR3 reads TGTGCCAGCAGTTTGATGCTAAATGAGCAGTTCTTC.

This clonotype was seen many times. This chain uses TRBV5-1 with TRBJ2-1, with 11 bases aligning to TRBD2. The CDR3 length is 16 residues. Losses at the gene ends were 4 bases for V and 5 bases for J; bases not matched to a gene: 8. Germline-derived CDR1 and CDR2 are SGHRS and YFSETQ. The DNA for the CDR3 is TGCGCCAGCAGCCAGGTTACTAGCGGGAGTCACAATGAGCAGTTCTTC. It yields the protein CASSQVTSGSHNEQFF.

This clonotype showed up many times. The chain joins TRBV20-1 to TRBJ2-3, with 9 bases lining up with TRBD2. The CDR3 loop spans 14 amino acids. In germline, CDR1 is DFQATT, CDR2 SNEGSKA (reference sequence). Losses at the gene ends were 1 base for V and 1 base for J; bases not matched to a gene: 0. CDR3 in amino acids: CSARGTSGTDTQYF. The CDR3 nucleotides read TGCAGTGCTAGAGGGACTAGCGGCACAGATACGCAGTATTTT.

The rearrangement uses TRBV7-9 and TRBJ2-5; no reliable D call. This CDR3 is 15 amino acids long. The germline V and J ends were trimmed by 0 bases and 7 bases, with 15 bases remaining between them. Germline CDR1 is SEHNR and CDR2 is FQNEAQ (reference sequence). CDR3 sequence reads: CASSLAAVMTRTQYF. In DNA form, the CDR3 reads TGTGCCAGCAGCTTAGCGGCAGTTATGACCAGGACCCAGTACTTC.

This clonotype was counted at least ten times. V gene TRBV15 combines with J gene TRBJ2-1, with D possibly TRBD1 on 6 matching bases. The germline CDR1 and CDR2 sequences are LNHNV and YYDKDF (reference sequence). This CDR3 is 15 amino acids long. V dropped 1 base and J dropped 7 bases, with 14 bases sitting between them. In DNA, the CDR3 is TGTGCCACCAGCAGAGTGGAACAGGGATATAATGAGCAGTTCTTC. Protein: CATSRVEQGYNEQFF.

This clonotype appeared many times. The chain links TRBV28 to TRBJ2-4, with 8 nucleotides matching TRBD1. Germline CDR1 reads MDHEN; CDR2 reads SYDVKM. The CDR3 is made up of 15 amino acids. The trim removed 5 bases at V and 4 bases at J, leaving 7 bases unmatched. CDR3: CASSPPGQGKNIQYF. CDR3 nucleotides: TGTGCCAGCAGTCCTCCCGGACAGGGTAAAAACATTCAGTACTTC.